The 27 T cell receptor beta chains below were found in one sample sequenced in a study of blood T cells in healthy people across ages. Then a second PCR, running roughly 7 to 11 cycles, was carried out with a sample-barcoded 5' primer and a J-beta primer mix. TCRdb called the 5' RACE reads again in MiXCR, with one record for every CDR3 protein. Among about 680,000 distinct CDR3 sequences listed, over 45% were seen once. The specimen was blood. The receptors stem from an older woman in good health.

The chain employs TRBV7-8 and TRBJ2-1; 8 bases agree with TRBD2. V was pared by 5 bases and J by 7 bases, with 13 bases of the junction left unmatched. The CDR3 contains 16 residues. Germline V CDR1 and CDR2: SGHVS, FQNEAQ. This CDR3 is CASSRGASGSVNEQFF. Written as DNA, the CDR3 is TGTGCCAGCAGCAGAGGTGCAAGCGGGAGTGTGAATGAGCAGTTCTTC.

This clonotype was counted a few times. The chain uses TRBV4-3 and TRBJ2-7; TRBD1 might be the D (5 bases). CDR1 LGHNA and CDR2 YSLEER come from the germline V gene. The CDR3 has 13 amino acids. Trimming stripped 1 base from V and 3 bases from J, with 7 bases between. The CDR3 is CASSQGRDYEQYF. For the CDR3, the DNA is TGCGCCAGCAGCCAAGGCAGGGACTACGAGCAGTACTTC.

This chain joins TRBV5-1 and TRBJ2-1; 7 positions match TRBD1. J lost 4 bases, V lost 4 bases, and 5 bases had no gene match. The V gene's germline CDR1 is SGHRS and CDR2 YFSETQ. CDR3 length equals 14 residues. CDR3 bases: TGCGCCAGCAGCGTCGGGACAGCTTACAATGAGCAGTTCTTC. It yields the protein CASSVGTAYNEQFF.

The V call is TRBV6-5, the J call TRBJ1-1, with D uncertain. In germline, CDR1 is MNHEY, CDR2 SVGAGI. Trimming took 0 bases from V and 5 from J, leaving 7 bases between them. The CDR3 loop spans 13 amino acids. The CDR3 spells CASSYSPRTEAFF. The CDR3 nucleotides are TGTGCCAGCAGTTACTCGCCAAGGACTGAAGCTTTCTTT.

CDR3 region: CATGSSRERTYEQYF. The DNA for the CDR3 is TGTGCCACCGGTAGCAGCCGGGAGAGGACCTACGAGCAGTACTTC. J is TRBJ2-7 and V is TRBV24-1, with D perhaps matching TRBD2 (6 bases). V was pared by 9 bases and J by 2 bases, with 19 bases between. Germline V gives CDR1 KGHDR, CDR2 SFDVKD. The CDR3 runs to 15 residues.

The DNA of the CDR3 is TGTGCCAGCAGTCTAACCGGACTAGCAGAGGAAGATACGCAGTATTTT. This codes for CASSLTGLAEEDTQYF. This chain links TRBV28 with TRBJ2-3, with 8 bases lining up with TRBD2. Per germline, CDR1 MDHEN and CDR2 SYDVKM. V trimming: 5 bases; J trimming: 5 bases; junction bases outside the gene matches: 12. The CDR3 runs 16 residues.

The gene calls are TRBV4-3 and TRBJ2-5, with D possibly TRBD1 on 6 matching bases. CDR1 is LGHNA and CDR2 is YSLEER in the germline V gene. The CDR3 totals 13 residues. With 2 bases removed from V and 5 bases from J, the gap between germline ends came to 9 bases. In nucleotides, the CDR3 is TGCGCCAGCAGCCAAAGGACAGAGGAGACCCAGTACTTC. It yields the protein CASSQRTEETQYF.

This clonotype was found a few times. The chain has TRBV5-6 and TRBJ2-7, with 8 bases aligning to TRBD2. CDR3 length: 13 amino acids. The V gene's germline CDR1 is SGHDT and CDR2 YYEEEE. V shed 4 bases, J shed 4 bases, and the junction held 4 bases outside the gene matches. In nucleotides, the CDR3 is TGTGCCAGCAGCCCGGGGGGGTTTTACGAGCAGTACTTC. Encoded protein: CASSPGGFYEQYF. Filled out from reference TRBV5-6 and TRBJ2-7, the complete variable domain reads DAGVTQSPTHLIKTRGQQVTLRCSPKSGHDTVSWYQQALGQGPQFIFQYYEEEERQRGNFPDRFSGHQFPNYSSELNVNALLLGDSALYLCASSPGGFYEQYFGPGTRLTVT.

The chain couples TRBV29-1 to TRBJ1-2, with D perhaps matching TRBD1 (6 bases). V was pared by 4 bases and J by 5 bases, with 11 bases between. The CDR3 has 12 amino acids. Germline lookup yields CDR1 SQVTM and CDR2 ANQGSEA. CDR3 protein: CSVVSGAYGYTF. As DNA, the CDR3 is TGCAGCGTTGTTTCGGGGGCATATGGCTACACCTTC.

This chain uses TRBV9 with TRBJ2-7; TRBD1 matches at 7 bases. This CDR3 is 12 amino acids long. Germline-derived CDR1 and CDR2 are SGDLS and YYNGEE. The V and J ends lost 1 base and 12 bases, in that order; junction bases with no gene match: 7. CDR3 DNA sequence: TGTGCCAGCAGCGTAAGAGGGGGCGCACGGTACTTC. It specifies CASSVRGGARYF.

The chain has TRBV9 and TRBJ2-7; a weak D match, TRBD1 (6 bases). The CDR3 length is 18 residues. Germline lookup yields CDR1 SGDLS and CDR2 YYNGEE. Trimming took 0 bases from V and 0 from J, leaving 19 bases between them. CDR3 protein: CASSVAPPLTGHSYEQYF. The CDR3 nucleotides are TGTGCCAGCAGCGTAGCCCCCCCCTTAACGGGACACTCCTACGAGCAGTACTTC.

The rearrangement uses TRBV20-1 and TRBJ2-1; maybe TRBD2 (6 bases). From germline, CDR1 is DFQATT and CDR2 SNEGSKA (reference sequence). The CDR3 totals 14 residues. The V end was cut by 6 bases, the J end by 6 bases, with 18 bases between. CDR3 in amino acids: CSASGAGTFNEQFF. For the CDR3, the DNA is TGCAGTGCAAGCGGTGCGGGGACTTTCAATGAGCAGTTCTTC.

The chain joins TRBV5-1 to TRBJ2-7; TRBD2 matches at 8 bases. Germline V gene lookup returns CDR1 SGHRS and CDR2 YFSETQ. The J segment lost 2 bases and the V segment lost 0 bases, leaving 13 bases of the junction unmatched. The length of the CDR3 is 18 residues. The chain's CDR3 is CASSLAPQTSGTTYEQYF. DNA for the CDR3: TGCGCCAGCAGCTTGGCGCCGCAAACTAGCGGCACTACCTACGAGCAGTACTTC.

The chain links TRBV27 to TRBJ2-5; D call uncertain. Looked up from germline, CDR1 is MNHEY and CDR2 is SMNVEV (reference sequence). The CDR3 has 13 amino acids. Trimming shortened V by 5 bases and J by 2 bases, and 9 bases separated the two germline ends. CDR3 amino acids: CASSTIDQETQYF. CDR3 bases: TGTGCCAGCAGTACCATCGATCAAGAGACCCAGTACTTC.

Comment on this clonotype: It may be a read error: a sequence one base away is much more abundant. The chain links TRBV29-1 to TRBJ2-7; 7 bases map to TRBD1. The CDR3 sequence is 14 residues long. V was clipped by 6 bases and J by 7 bases; unmatched bases: 15. Per germline, CDR1 SQVTM and CDR2 ANQGSEA. In DNA form, the CDR3 reads TGCAGCGTGGAACAGGGGAGCTTGAGAAATGAGCAGTACTTC. This sequence encodes CSVEQGSLRNEQYF.

The gene calls are TRBV2 and TRBJ2-4, with 11 bases matching TRBD1. V shed 8 bases and J 6 bases; nucleotides not matched to a gene: 6. Germline V gives CDR1 SNHLY, CDR2 FYNNEI. The CDR3 totals 14 residues. This chain's CDR3 is CASLVGQGVNIQYF. CDR3 in DNA: TGTGCCAGCCTAGTGGGACAGGGGGTAAACATTCAGTACTTC.

The chain couples TRBV28 to TRBJ2-1, with 7 bases identical to TRBD2. Per germline, CDR1 MDHEN and CDR2 SYDVKM. The V gene end was trimmed by 7 bases and the J gene end by 1 base; junction bases not matched to a gene: 7. There are 15 residues in the CDR3. CDR3 sequence reads: CASTQAGISYNEQFF. The DNA for the CDR3 is TGTGCCAGCACACAAGCGGGAATATCCTACAATGAGCAGTTCTTC.

The rearrangement joins TRBV20-1 to TRBJ1-5; D unclear. CDR3 length equals 14 residues. Germline CDR1 DFQATT, CDR2 SNEGSKA (reference sequence). V was trimmed by 3 bases and J by 3 bases, leaving 12 bases between them. The CDR3, as DNA: TGCAGTGCTAGCCAGGACCGGGACAATCAGCCCCAGCATTTT. Translation: CSASQDRDNQPQHF.

The rearrangement uses TRBV12-3 or TRBV12-4 and TRBJ2-7; 8 bases align to TRBD1. V dropped 2 bases and J dropped 4; count of bases not matched to a gene: 4. The CDR3 has 14 residues. CDR3 nucleotides: TGTGCCAGCAGTTTAACGGACAGGGTGTACGAGCAGTACTTC. It encodes CASSLTDRVYEQYF.

This chain uses TRBV7-2 with TRBJ2-5; D is perhaps TRBD1 or TRBD2 (5 bases each). Trimming removed 1 base at V and 5 bases at J, with 11 bases between. Per germline, CDR1 SGHTA and CDR2 FQGNSA. The CDR3 contains 14 residues. CDR3 loop: CASSLGGWGETQYF. CDR3 bases: TGTGCCAGCAGCTTAGGGGGATGGGGGGAGACCCAGTACTTC. Variable domain in full (rest from reference TRBV7-2 and TRBJ2-5): GAGVSQSPSNKVTEKGKDVELRCDPISGHTALYWYRQSLGQGLEFLIYFQGNSAPDKSGLPSDRFSAERTGGSVSTLTIQRTQQEDSAVYLCASSLGGWGETQYFGPGTRLLVL.

The chain uses TRBV7-3 and TRBJ2-1, with a weak D call TRBD2 (6 bases). Trimming took off 5 bases at V and 11 bases at J, with 16 bases between the two ends. The germline V gene has CDR1 SGHTA and CDR2 FQGTGA. This CDR3 spans 13 amino acids. The CDR3 region is CASSPPGGLKQFF. CDR3 DNA: TGTGCCAGCAGCCCACCCGGGGGACTTAAGCAGTTCTTC.

This clonotype has just a few counts. This chain uses TRBV7-2 with TRBJ2-1, with 13 bases lining up with TRBD2. From germline, CDR1 is SGHTA and CDR2 FQGNSA. V shed 1 base, J shed 2 bases, and the junction held 2 bases outside the gene matches. The CDR3 length is 17 residues. Here the CDR3 reads CASSLVGTSGAYNEQFF. The CDR3, as DNA: TGTGCCAGCAGCTTAGTAGGGACTAGCGGGGCCTACAATGAGCAGTTCTTC.

This clonotype appeared once. The V gene is TRBV10-3, the J gene TRBJ2-2, with TRBD1 as a possible D gene (6 bases). Germline V gives CDR1 ENHRY, CDR2 SYGVKD. This CDR3 region has 13 residues. V lost 6 bases to trimming and J lost 5 bases, with 10 bases between them. For the CDR3, the DNA is TGTGCCATCAGGGGACATGGAACCGGGGAGCTGTTTTTT. This sequence encodes CAIRGHGTGELFF.

This chain connects TRBV20-1 to TRBJ1-5; 10 bases are shared with TRBD1. Germline V gene lookup returns CDR1 DFQATT and CDR2 SNEGSKA (reference sequence). The length of the CDR3 is 15 residues. J gave up 7 bases and V 3 bases, and 9 bases lay outside the gene matches. The CDR3 nucleotides read TGCAGTGCTAGGCCGACAGGGGGCCTTTGGCAGCCCCAGCATTTT. Encoded protein: CSARPTGGLWQPQHF.

This clonotype showed up just once. This rearrangement joins TRBV7-2 to TRBJ1-1; possible D gene TRBD1, 6 bases. Germline CDR1 reads SGHTA; CDR2 reads FQGNSA. V was trimmed by 10 bases and J by 3 bases, leaving 27 bases between them. This CDR3 contains 17 residues. The CDR3 sequence is CATIRRDTQKAYTEAFF. The CDR3 region has the DNA TGTGCCACCATACGCCGGGACACTCAAAAGGCGTACACTGAAGCTTTCTTT.

The chain couples TRBV7-2 to TRBJ2-6, with TRBD1 matching 10 bases. Looked up from germline, CDR1 is SGHTA and CDR2 is FQGNSA. The CDR3 covers 18 residues. V shed 4 bases and J 0 bases; nucleotides not matched to a gene: 6. This CDR3 is CASSWGQGPISGANVLTF. CDR3 DNA: TGTGCCAGCAGCTGGGGACAGGGGCCGATCTCTGGGGCCAACGTCCTGACTTTC. The full variable domain, completed using reference TRBV7-2 and TRBJ2-6, is GAGVSQSPSNKVTEKGKDVELRCDPISGHTALYWYRQSLGQGLEFLIYFQGNSAPDKSGLPSDRFSAERTGGSVSTLTIQRTQQEDSAVYLCASSWGQGPISGANVLTFGAGSRLTVL.

The chain uses TRBV6-5 and TRBJ2-1; D may be TRBD2 (5 bases). Trimming took off 0 bases at V and 4 bases at J, with 10 bases between the two ends. Looked up from germline, CDR1 is MNHEY and CDR2 is SVGAGI. This CDR3 region has 15 residues. CDR3 protein: CASSYSISGYNEQFF. As DNA, the CDR3 is TGTGCCAGCAGTTACTCGATTTCGGGATACAATGAGCAGTTCTTC.